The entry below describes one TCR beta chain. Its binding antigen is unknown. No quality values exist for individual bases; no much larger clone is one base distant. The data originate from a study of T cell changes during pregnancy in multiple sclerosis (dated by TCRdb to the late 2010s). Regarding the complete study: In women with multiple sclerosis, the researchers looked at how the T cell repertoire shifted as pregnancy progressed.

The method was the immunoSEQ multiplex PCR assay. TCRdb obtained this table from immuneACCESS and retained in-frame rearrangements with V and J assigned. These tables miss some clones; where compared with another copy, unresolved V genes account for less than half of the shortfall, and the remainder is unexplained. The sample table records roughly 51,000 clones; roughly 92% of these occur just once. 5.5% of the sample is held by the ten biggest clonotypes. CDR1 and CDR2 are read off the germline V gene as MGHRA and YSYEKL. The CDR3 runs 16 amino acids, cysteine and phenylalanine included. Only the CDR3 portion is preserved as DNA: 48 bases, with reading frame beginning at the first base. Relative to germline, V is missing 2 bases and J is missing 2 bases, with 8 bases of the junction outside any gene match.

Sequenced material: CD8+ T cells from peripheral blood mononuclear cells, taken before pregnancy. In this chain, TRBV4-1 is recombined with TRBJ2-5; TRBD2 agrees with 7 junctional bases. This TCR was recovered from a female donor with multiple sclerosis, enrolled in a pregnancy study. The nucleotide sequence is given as TGCGCCAGCAGCCAAATTGCGACTAGCCTTCAAGAGACCCAGTACTTC. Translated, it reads CASSQIATSLQETQYF.